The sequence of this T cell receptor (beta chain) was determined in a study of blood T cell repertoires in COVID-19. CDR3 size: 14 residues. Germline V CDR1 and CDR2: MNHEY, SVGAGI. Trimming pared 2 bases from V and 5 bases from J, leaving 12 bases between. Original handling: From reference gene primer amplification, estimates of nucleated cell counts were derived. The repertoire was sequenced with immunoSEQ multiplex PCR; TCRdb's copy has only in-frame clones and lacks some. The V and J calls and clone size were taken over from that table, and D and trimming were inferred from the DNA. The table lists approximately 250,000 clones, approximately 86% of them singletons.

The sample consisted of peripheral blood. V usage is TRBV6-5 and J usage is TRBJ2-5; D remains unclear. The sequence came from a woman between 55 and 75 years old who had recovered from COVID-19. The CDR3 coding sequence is TGTGCCAGCAGTTACCACGTCCGCGCCGAGACCCAGTACTTC. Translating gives CASSYHVRAETQYF.